Below, one TCR beta chain is given with its context. Many counts were recorded for this clonotype. Its antigen specificity is not known. Nothing much larger sits one base from this clone, and base qualities are not available. Receptor amplification or capture employed PCR. Instrument used: Illumina HiSeq 2500. Molecular barcoding was employed in the preparation of TCR libraries, with unique molecular identifiers being used to normalize TCRbeta repertoire quantification. TCRdb itself trimmed the public reads at Q25 with fastp, ran MiXCR and retained productive beta chains. Duplicate CDR3 protein sequences are folded into a single record with the most common DNA and genes. The sample records 190,000 or so distinct CDR3 sequences, more than 6.5% of which are singletons. The ten largest clones represent 3% of the sample. The data originate from a study of T-cell reconstitution after alpha-beta-depleted transplantation in children (dated by TCRdb to about 2016). With regard to the full study: Using TCR repertoire profiling, the study quantitatively followed how T-cell immune reconstitution unfolded in children after TCRalphabeta/CD19-depleted allogeneic hematopoietic cell transplantation.

From a lookup of the germline V gene, CDR1 and CDR2 are SGHTA and FQGNSA. Relative to germline, V is 4 bases shorter and J is 11 bases shorter, with 11 bases between their ends. The CDR3 holds 12 amino acids from the cysteine to the phenylalanine. Only the CDR3 DNA is retained, 36 bases long and in frame from the first base. The sample in question was PBMCs from the stem cell graft donor, obtained from the stem cell graft. This receptor was obtained from a human donor who donated a stem cell graft to a child with Wiskott-Aldrich syndrome. Recombination linked TRBV7-2 to TRBJ1-4; tentative D gene TRBD1, with 5 bases matching. The DNA reads TGTGCCAGCAGCTCGGGGGGATTCAAACTGTTTTTT. This sequence encodes CASSSGGFKLFF.